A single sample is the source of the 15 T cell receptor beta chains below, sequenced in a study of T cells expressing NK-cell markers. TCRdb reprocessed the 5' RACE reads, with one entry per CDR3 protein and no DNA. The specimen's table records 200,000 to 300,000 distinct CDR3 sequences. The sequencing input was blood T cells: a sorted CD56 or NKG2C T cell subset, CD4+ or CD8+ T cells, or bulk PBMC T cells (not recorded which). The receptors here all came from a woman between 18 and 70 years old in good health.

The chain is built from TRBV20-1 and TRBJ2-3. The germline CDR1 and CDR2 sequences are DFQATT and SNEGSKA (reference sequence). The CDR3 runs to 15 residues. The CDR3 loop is CSARDKERNTDTQYF.

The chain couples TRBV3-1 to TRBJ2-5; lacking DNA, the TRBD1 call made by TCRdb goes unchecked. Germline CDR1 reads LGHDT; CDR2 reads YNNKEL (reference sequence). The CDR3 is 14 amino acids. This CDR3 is CASSHGHIQETQYF.

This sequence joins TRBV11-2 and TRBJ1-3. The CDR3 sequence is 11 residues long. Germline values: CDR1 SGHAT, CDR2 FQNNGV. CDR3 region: CASSYADTIYF.

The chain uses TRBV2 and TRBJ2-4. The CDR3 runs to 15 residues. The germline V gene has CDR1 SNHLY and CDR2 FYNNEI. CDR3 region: CASSQTSQAKNIQYF. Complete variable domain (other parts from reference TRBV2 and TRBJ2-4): EPEVTQTPSHQVTQMGQEVILRCVPISNHLYFYWYRQILGQKVEFLVSFYNNEISEKSEIFDDQFSVERPDGSNFTLKIRSTKLEDSAMYFCASSQTSQAKNIQYFGAGTRLSVL.

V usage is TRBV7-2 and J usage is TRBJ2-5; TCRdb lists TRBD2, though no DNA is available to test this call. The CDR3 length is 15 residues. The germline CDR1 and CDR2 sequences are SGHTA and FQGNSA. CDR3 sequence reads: CASRFLAGNQETQYF.

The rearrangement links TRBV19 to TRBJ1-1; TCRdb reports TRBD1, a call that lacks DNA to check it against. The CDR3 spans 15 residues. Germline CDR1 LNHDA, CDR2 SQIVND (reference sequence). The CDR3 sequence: CASKGRMDRSTEAFF.

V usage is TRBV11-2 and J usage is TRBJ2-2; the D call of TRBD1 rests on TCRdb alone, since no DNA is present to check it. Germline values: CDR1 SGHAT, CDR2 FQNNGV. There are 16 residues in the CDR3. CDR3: CASSPRTGPNTGELFF.

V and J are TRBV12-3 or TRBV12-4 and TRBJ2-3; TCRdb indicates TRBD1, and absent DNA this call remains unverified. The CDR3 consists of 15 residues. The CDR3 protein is CASREGGESTDTQYF.

CDR3: CASSLLVGTEAFF. J is TRBJ1-1 and V is TRBV5-1. CDR3 length equals 13 residues. The germline V gene has CDR1 SGHRS and CDR2 YFSETQ.

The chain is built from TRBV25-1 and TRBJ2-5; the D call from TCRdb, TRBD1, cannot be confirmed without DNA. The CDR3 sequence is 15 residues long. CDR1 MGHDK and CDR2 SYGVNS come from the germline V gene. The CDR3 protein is CASSDVSGLPGGQYF.

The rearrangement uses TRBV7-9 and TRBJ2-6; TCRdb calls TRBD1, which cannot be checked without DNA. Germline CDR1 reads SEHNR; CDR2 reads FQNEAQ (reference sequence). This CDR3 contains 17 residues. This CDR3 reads CASSPTWPLSGANVLTF.

The CDR3 reads CASNLGAGYNEQFF. This chain connects TRBV5-1 to TRBJ2-1; TCRdb reports TRBD1, a call that lacks DNA to check it against. Germline CDR1 SGHRS, CDR2 YFSETQ. CDR3 length: 14 residues.

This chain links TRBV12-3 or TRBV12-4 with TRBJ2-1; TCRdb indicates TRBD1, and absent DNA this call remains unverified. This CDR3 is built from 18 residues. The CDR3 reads CASSLGRFSGTAHNEQFF.

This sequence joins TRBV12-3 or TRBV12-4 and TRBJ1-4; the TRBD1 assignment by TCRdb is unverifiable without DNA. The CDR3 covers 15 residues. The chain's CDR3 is CASSLGPGSREKLFF.

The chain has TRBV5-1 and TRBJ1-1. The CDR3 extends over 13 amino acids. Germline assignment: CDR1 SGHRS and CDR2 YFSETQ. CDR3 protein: CASSGGGDTEAFF.